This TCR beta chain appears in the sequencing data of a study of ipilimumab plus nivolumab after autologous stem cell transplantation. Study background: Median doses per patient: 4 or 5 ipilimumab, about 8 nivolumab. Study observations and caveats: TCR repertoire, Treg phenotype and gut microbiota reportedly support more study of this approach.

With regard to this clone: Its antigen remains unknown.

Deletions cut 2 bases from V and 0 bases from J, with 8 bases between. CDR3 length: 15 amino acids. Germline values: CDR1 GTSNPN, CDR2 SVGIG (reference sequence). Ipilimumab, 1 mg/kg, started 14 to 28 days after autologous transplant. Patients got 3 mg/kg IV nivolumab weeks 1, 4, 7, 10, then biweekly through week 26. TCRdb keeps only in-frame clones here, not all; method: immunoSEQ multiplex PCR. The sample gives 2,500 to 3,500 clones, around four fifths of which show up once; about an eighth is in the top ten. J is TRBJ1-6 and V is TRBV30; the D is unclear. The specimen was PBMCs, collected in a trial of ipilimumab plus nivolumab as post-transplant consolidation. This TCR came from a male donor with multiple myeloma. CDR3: CAWSRVGSYNSPLHF. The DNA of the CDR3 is TGTGCCTGGAGTAGAGTGGGCTCCTATAATTCACCCCTCCACTTT.